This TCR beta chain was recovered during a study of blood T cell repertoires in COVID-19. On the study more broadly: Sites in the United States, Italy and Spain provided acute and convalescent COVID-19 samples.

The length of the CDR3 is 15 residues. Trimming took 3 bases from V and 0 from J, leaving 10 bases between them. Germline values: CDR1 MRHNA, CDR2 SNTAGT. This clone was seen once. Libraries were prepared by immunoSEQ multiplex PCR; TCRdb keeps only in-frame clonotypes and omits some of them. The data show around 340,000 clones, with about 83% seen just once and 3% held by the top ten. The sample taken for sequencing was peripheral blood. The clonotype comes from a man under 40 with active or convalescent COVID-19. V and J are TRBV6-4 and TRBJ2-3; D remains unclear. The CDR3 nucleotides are TGTGCCAGCAGTGAAGGTGGGCAGAGCACAGATACGCAGTATTTT. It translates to CASSEGGQSTDTQYF.